The entry below gives a single TCR beta chain sequence along with its context. Its antigen remains unidentified. Assay: immunoSEQ multiplex PCR; the TCRdb copy retains only in-frame clones and omits some. Here the sample spans 25,000 to 30,000 clones, approximately 96% being singletons. These data originate in a study of monozygotic twins with cystic fibrosis. The germline V gene has CDR1 MGHRA and CDR2 YSYEKL. V lost 4 bases to trimming and J lost 0 bases; unmatched junction nucleotides: 16. The CDR3 runs 20 residues. General study points: Shared CDR3 numbers were not associated with age, concordance or severity.

Sequencing was performed on blood. V and J are TRBV4-1 and TRBJ2-3; TRBD2 agrees at 10 bases. This TCR derives from a girl aged 2-10 years with cystic fibrosis. CDR3: CASSPPTPGLAFSSTDTQYF. The CDR3 DNA reads TGCGCCAGCAGCCCGCCCACTCCGGGACTAGCGTTTTCTAGCACAGATACGCAGTATTTT.